The 24 T cell receptor beta chains given below trace back to one sample, sequenced in a study of blood T cell repertoires in COVID-19. TCRdb keeps only in-frame clones here, not all; method: immunoSEQ multiplex PCR. The table includes about 210,000 clones, around four fifths detected once. Sequenced input: peripheral blood. Every receptor here comes from a woman between 50 and 59 years old with acute or convalescent COVID-19.

The chain recombines TRBV14 with TRBJ2-1, with D possibly TRBD1 on 7 matching bases. V was shortened by 1 base and J by 9 bases, with 13 bases between the two germline ends. Germline V lookup: CDR1 SGHDN, CDR2 FVKESK. The CDR3 has 14 amino acids. In DNA, the CDR3 is TGTGCCAGCAGCCAAGGATATCAGGGGGGTGAGCAGTTCTTC. Its protein is CASSQGYQGGEQFF. Variable domain in full (rest from reference TRBV14 and TRBJ2-1): EAGVTQFPSHSVIEKGQTVTLRCDPISGHDNLYWYRRVMGKEIKFLLHFVKESKQDESGMPNNRFLAERTGGTYSTLKVQPAELEDSGVYFCASSQGYQGGEQFFGPGTRLTVL.

The chain has TRBV19 and TRBJ2-7; the match to TRBD2 covers 12 bases. The V segment lost 1 base and the J segment 7 bases; nucleotides outside the gene matches: 14. This CDR3 is built from 18 residues. The germline V gene encodes CDR1 LNHDA and CDR2 SQIVND (reference sequence). The CDR3, as DNA: TGTGCCAGTAGTATAGGTTCGAGGACTAGCGGGAAACGGGGAGAGCAGTACTTC. This sequence encodes CASSIGSRTSGKRGEQYF.

The chain recombines TRBV30 with TRBJ2-5; TRBD1 might be the D (5 bases). The V and J ends lost 8 bases and 5 bases respectively, with 18 bases between them. Germline V gene sequence: CDR1 GTSNPN, CDR2 SVGIG (reference sequence). The CDR3 is 13 amino acids. The CDR3 reads CAQGATRLETQYF. CDR3 nucleotide sequence: TGTGCCCAAGGGGCTACACGATTGGAGACCCAGTACTTC.

The chain employs TRBV11-2 and TRBJ1-2; TRBD1 matches 8 bases. Germline assignment: CDR1 SGHAT and CDR2 FQNNGV. The CDR3 is 16 amino acids. The V segment lost 2 bases and the J segment 3 bases; nucleotides outside the gene matches: 8. The CDR3 DNA sequence: TGTGCCAGCAGCTTATTTCGGTCAGGGGGCGACTATGGCTACACCTTC. Its translation is CASSLFRSGGDYGYTF.

The CDR3 DNA sequence: TGTGCCAGCAGCTTTGGGGCGTACAGGGATGAGCAGTTCTTC. This gives the protein CASSFGAYRDEQFF. The chain uses TRBV11-1 and TRBJ2-1; tentatively, D is TRBD1 (6 bases). The CDR3 is made up of 14 amino acids. Trimming stripped 3 bases from V and 8 bases from J, with 14 bases between. Germline V gene lookup returns CDR1 SGHAT and CDR2 FQDESV (reference sequence).

The CDR3 DNA sequence: TGTGCCAGCAGCCCTCCGAGCTCCTACGAGCAGTACTTC. Translating gives CASSPPSSYEQYF. The chain employs TRBV7-2 and TRBJ2-7; D gene uncertain. The germline CDR1 and CDR2 sequences are SGHTA and FQGNSA. The CDR3 has 13 residues. The ends were cut back, 5 bases at V and 0 bases at J, with 8 bases in the middle.

The table lists this clone with a count of one. The chain joins TRBV19 to TRBJ1-1; D remains ambiguous. Trimming stripped 10 bases from V and 0 bases from J, with 6 bases between. Germline V gene data show CDR1 as LNHDA and CDR2 as SQIVND (reference sequence). The CDR3 spans 11 residues. The CDR3 region has the DNA TGTGCCACCAGTTTGAACACTGAAGCTTTCTTT. Its translation is CATSLNTEAFF.

V usage is TRBV3-1 (or the pseudogene TRBV3-2) and J usage is TRBJ1-3; no definite D call. Trimming stripped 4 bases from V and 11 bases from J, with 15 bases between. Germline V CDR1 and CDR2: LGHDT, YNNKEL (reference sequence). This CDR3 has 13 residues. CDR3 in amino acids: CASSPQVRGAIYF. Here the CDR3 DNA reads TGTGCCAGCAGCCCCCAAGTCCGAGGTGCCATATATTTT.

The chain joins TRBV7-2 to TRBJ2-2; 9 bases fit TRBD1. The CDR3 covers 15 residues. With V trimmed by 4 bases and J by 4 bases, 4 bases remained unmatched. Germline values: CDR1 SGHTA, CDR2 FQGNSA. CDR3 protein: CASSSQGAITGELFF. CDR3 coding DNA: TGTGCCAGCAGCTCACAGGGGGCGATCACCGGGGAGCTGTTTTTT.

This chain connects TRBV7-8 to TRBJ2-3; 8 bases are shared with TRBD2. V was pared by 1 base and J by 6 bases, with 9 bases of the junction left unmatched. The CDR3 has 16 amino acids. The germline gives CDR1 SGHVS, CDR2 FQNEAQ. CDR3 in DNA: TGTGCCAGCAGCTTAGTGTACGGGAGGGCCGCTGATACGCAGTATTTT. Translated: CASSLVYGRAADTQYF.

The chain employs TRBV11-2 and TRBJ2-1; D may be TRBD2 (5 bases). V was pared by 1 base and J by 0 bases, with 13 bases between. This CDR3 is 17 amino acids long. Looked up from germline, CDR1 is SGHAT and CDR2 is FQNNGV. Here the CDR3 DNA reads TGTGCCAGCAGCTTAGGGCTGGGAGTGGACTCCTACAATGAGCAGTTCTTC. Encoded protein: CASSLGLGVDSYNEQFF.

The V gene is TRBV10-3, the J gene TRBJ1-2, with 7 bases that match TRBD1. With 0 bases clipped from V and 8 bases from J, the junction kept 6 bases outside the gene matches. Germline V gene data show CDR1 as ENHRY and CDR2 as SYGVKD. The CDR3 consists of 14 residues. For the CDR3, the DNA is TGTGCCATCAGTGAGTCAACGCAGGGGGACGGCTACACCTTC. This gives the protein CAISESTQGDGYTF.

V gene TRBV20-1 combines with J gene TRBJ1-4; 7 nucleotides align to TRBD1. The CDR3 runs to 15 residues. Germline-derived CDR1 and CDR2 are DFQATT and SNEGSKA (reference sequence). Trimming cost V 3 bases and J 0 bases; bases outside gene matches: 4. The CDR3 reads CSASWDSSTNEKLFF. The CDR3 nucleotides are TGCAGTGCTAGTTGGGACAGCTCAACTAATGAAAAACTGTTTTTT.

This chain joins TRBV12-3 or TRBV12-4 and TRBJ2-7; D not resolved. With 5 bases removed from V and 6 bases from J, the gap between germline ends came to 11 bases. The CDR3 is made up of 12 amino acids. This chain's CDR3 is CASSRLTAEQYF. CDR3 nucleotide sequence: TGTGCCAGCAGTAGATTAACAGCCGAGCAGTACTTC.

The chain combines TRBV7-7 with TRBJ2-5; 7 bases are a match to TRBD2. V shed 0 bases and J 2 bases; nucleotides not matched to a gene: 3. The V gene's germline CDR1 is SSHAT and CDR2 FNYEAQ (reference sequence). The CDR3 is 15 amino acids. CDR3 in DNA: TGTGCCAGCAGCTTAGCGAGCGGGGCTCAAGAGACCCAGTACTTC. This translates into CASSLASGAQETQYF.

The J gene is TRBJ2-3, the V gene TRBV2; 11 bases map to TRBD2. The CDR3 totals 16 residues. V dropped 6 bases and J dropped 0; count of bases not matched to a gene: 5. Germline V CDR1 and CDR2: SNHLY, FYNNEI. CDR3 coding DNA: TGTGCCAGCAGAGCCGGGACTAGCGGCAGCACAGATACGCAGTATTTT. Translation: CASRAGTSGSTDTQYF. Full variable domain (missing parts from reference TRBV2 and TRBJ2-3): EPEVTQTPSHQVTQMGQEVILRCVPISNHLYFYWYRQILGQKVEFLVSFYNNEISEKSEIFDDQFSVERPDGSNFTLKIRSTKLEDSAMYFCASRAGTSGSTDTQYFGPGTRLTVL.

The chain couples TRBV19 to TRBJ2-2; no definite D call. CDR1 LNHDA and CDR2 SQIVND come from the germline V gene (reference sequence). This CDR3 is built from 13 residues. Trimming left V 7 bases short and J 5 bases short, with 11 bases between. The CDR3 is CASMRSWTGELFF. Written as DNA, the CDR3 is TGTGCCAGTATGCGGTCCTGGACCGGGGAGCTGTTTTTT.

The chain is built from TRBV15 and TRBJ2-1; TRBD2 agrees at 7 bases. The V segment lost 0 bases and the J segment 7 bases; nucleotides outside the gene matches: 9. The CDR3 runs 16 residues. Germline V lookup: CDR1 LNHNV, CDR2 YYDKDF (reference sequence). In DNA form, the CDR3 reads TGTGCCACCAGCAGAGATTACGGGGGAGGGAATAATGAGCAGTTCTTC. Translating it yields CATSRDYGGGNNEQFF.

The chain joins TRBV6-5 to TRBJ2-3, with 7 nucleotides matching TRBD2. The junction had 10 bases not matched to a gene; V was cut back by 0 bases and J by 7 bases. The CDR3 has 16 residues. Per germline, CDR1 MNHEY and CDR2 SVGAGI. The CDR3 spells CASSYSSGGFGNTQYF. The CDR3 bases are TGTGCCAGCAGTTACTCCTCCGGGGGGTTTGGGAATACGCAGTATTTT.

The chain recombines TRBV18 with TRBJ2-1; 9 positions agree with TRBD1. The germline V gene encodes CDR1 KGHSH and CDR2 LQKENI. With V trimmed by 3 bases and J by 7 bases, 1 base remained unmatched. The CDR3 covers 13 residues. CDR3 in DNA: TGTGCCAGCTCACCGACAGGGGGGAATGAGCAGTTCTTC. Translated: CASSPTGGNEQFF.

The chain joins TRBV11-2 to TRBJ1-5, with 7 bases that match TRBD1. CDR3 length: 14 residues. The ends lost 3 bases at V and 2 bases at J; junction bases unmatched: 1. Germline loops: CDR1 SGHAT, CDR2 FQNNGV. The CDR3 reads CASSFGTGNQPQHF. Here the CDR3 DNA reads TGTGCCAGCAGCTTCGGGACAGGCAATCAGCCCCAGCATTTT.

The chain combines TRBV5-6 with TRBJ2-7; the D gene is possibly TRBD2 (5 bases). The CDR3 extends over 16 amino acids. Looked up from germline, CDR1 is SGHDT and CDR2 is YYEEEE. Trimming pared 4 bases from V and 3 bases from J, leaving 20 bases between. The CDR3 sequence: CASSRPGKLAIYEQYF. CDR3 in DNA: TGTGCCAGCAGCCGCCCAGGAAAGCTAGCCATCTACGAGCAGTACTTC.

This sequence joins TRBV4-1 and TRBJ2-1, with a possible D match to TRBD2 (6 bases). The CDR3 consists of 18 residues. Germline-derived CDR1 and CDR2 are MGHRA and YSYEKL. The V and J ends lost 0 bases and 5 bases respectively, with 20 bases between them. The CDR3 loop reads CASSQDSAGRRRNNEQFF. The CDR3 DNA reads as TGCGCCAGCAGCCAAGATTCGGCAGGGAGGAGGAGAAACAATGAGCAGTTCTTC.

In its sample, this clone was seen once. CDR3 loop: CASSLGLAMDEQFF. The CDR3 DNA is TGTGCCAGCAGCTTAGGACTAGCGATGGATGAGCAGTTCTTC. The V call is TRBV7-9, the J call TRBJ2-1, with 8 bases aligning to TRBD2. The length of the CDR3 is 14 residues. Germline lookup yields CDR1 SEHNR and CDR2 FQNEAQ (reference sequence). J lost 8 bases, V lost 1 base, and 4 bases had no gene match.